This T cell receptor beta chain is from a study of CXCR3-negative and CXCR3-positive naive CD8 T cells. Across the study: The libraries yielded around 140 million TRB reads, about 1.5 +/- 0.3 million each.

The CDR3 is 13 residues long. CDR1 and CDR2 (germline): SQVTM, ANQGSEA. In the case of this clonotype: What it recognizes is unknown.

Study observations and caveats: CXCR3-negative naive cells had less hydrophobic TRB CDR3s than did CXCR3-positive naive cells. CXCR3 expression partially decreased after cryopreservation; most assays used fresh PBMCs. It was found that naive subsets had comparable surface CD5, and TCR strength was inferred from TRB CDR3 properties. Naive CXCR3-negative and CXCR3-positive cells had similar TRBV-TRBJ usage; memory differed.

The TRB libraries of cDNA were built by UMI-labeled 5' RACE. Reanalyzing the 5' RACE reads, TCRdb keeps one entry per CDR3 protein, without DNA. This sample lists about 5,300 distinct CDR3 sequences; its ten largest clones have about 1.7%. What was sequenced was naive CXCR3+ CD8+ T cells from blood. Subset reported: CD45RO-CCR7+CD27+CD95- naive CD8+ T cells expressing CXCR3 (TNR3+). This TCR was recovered from a human donor in good health. Some clones in this sample may be carry-over from other donors' samples. This rearrangement joins TRBV29-1 to TRBJ2-5; TCRdb's D gene call, TRBD2, goes unchecked for lack of DNA. CDR3 amino acids: CSVEGGYQETQYF.